Below, 24 T cell receptor beta chains from the same sample are listed, as sequenced in a study of blood T cell repertoires in COVID-19. Generated by immunoSEQ multiplex PCR, the TCRdb table keeps only in-frame clones and is missing some. Among around 180,000 clones listed, 81% were seen once. Specimen: peripheral blood. The receptors derive from a woman aged 80 or older with COVID-19, enrolled during active disease.

This clone came up a few times. The chain recombines TRBV6-4 with TRBJ1-5; D uncertain. This CDR3 has 13 residues. Trimming pared 4 bases from V and 4 bases from J, leaving 8 bases between. Germline V lookup: CDR1 MRHNA, CDR2 SNTAGT. The CDR3 DNA follows: TGTGCCAGCAGTGCTGAGTCTAATCAGCCCCAGCATTTT. It codes for CASSAESNQPQHF.

The chain carries TRBV3-1 (or the pseudogene TRBV3-2) and TRBJ2-7; D gene ambiguous. Between the trimmed V and J ends, which lost 5 bases and 0 bases, there was a span of 8 bases. CDR1 and CDR2 from the germline V gene are LGHDT and YNNKEL (reference sequence). The CDR3 runs to 13 residues. This CDR3 is CASSSQISYEQYF. CDR3 sequence (DNA): TGTGCCAGCAGCTCACAAATCTCCTACGAGCAGTACTTC.

The chain joins TRBV28 to TRBJ1-6; 10 nucleotides align to TRBD1. V was pared by 4 bases and J by 17 bases, with 11 bases of the junction left unmatched. The CDR3 consists of 14 residues. Germline CDR1 and CDR2: MDHEN and SYDVKM. The CDR3 nucleotides read TGTGCCAGCAGTTCCACCCGGACAGGGGGGTCCTTCCACTTT. It yields the protein CASSSTRTGGSFHF.

The rearrangement links TRBV6-4 to TRBJ1-2; tentative D call: TRBD1 (5 bases). Germline V gene data show CDR1 as MRHNA and CDR2 as SNTAGT. The CDR3 loop spans 13 amino acids. V was trimmed by 2 bases and J by 8 bases, leaving 12 bases between them. CDR3 region: CASSDTDRTGYTF. DNA for the CDR3: TGTGCCAGCAGTGACACTGACAGAACCGGCTACACCTTC.

This sequence joins TRBV6-7 and TRBJ2-7, with D possibly being TRBD2 (5 bases). TRBV6-7 is an open reading frame whose function is uncertain. The CDR3 is 15 residues long. V lost 5 bases and J 6 bases, leaving 20 bases between the germline ends. This chain's CDR3 is CASSNPRLAPREQYF. In DNA, the CDR3 is TGTGCCAGCAGTAACCCCCGGCTAGCACCCCGCGAGCAGTACTTC.

This sequence joins TRBV2 and TRBJ1-6; tentative D call: TRBD1 (6 bases). Germline lookup yields CDR1 SNHLY and CDR2 FYNNEI. This CDR3 has 15 amino acids. Trimming removed 7 bases at V and 9 bases at J, with 19 bases between. The DNA of the CDR3 is TGTGCCAGCACCGAACCAATGGGGGCGGGTTCACCCCTCCACTTT. This codes for CASTEPMGAGSPLHF.

A few counts support this clone. V is TRBV7-2 and J is TRBJ1-2, with TRBD1 identical over 10 bases. Germline CDR1 and CDR2: SGHTA and FQGNSA. V lost 0 bases and J lost 5; bases outside the gene matches: 9. CDR3 length: 17 amino acids. The CDR3 DNA follows: TGTGCCAGCAGCTTAGCGCGGGGACAGGGGAGGCAGTATGGCTACACCTTC. Its protein is CASSLARGQGRQYGYTF.

The CDR3, as DNA: TGTGCCAGCAGCTTCCCCTTGGGCGGGAGCAATGAGCAGTTCTTC. It yields the protein CASSFPLGGSNEQFF. The J gene is TRBJ2-1, the V gene TRBV11-2, with 7 nucleotides matching TRBD2. Germline assignment: CDR1 SGHAT and CDR2 FQNNGV. Trimming cost V 3 bases and J 6 bases; bases outside gene matches: 8. The CDR3 sequence is 15 residues long.

As for this clone: One end of the junction fails to match germline, which may point to a read error. J is TRBJ2-1 and V is TRBV19; 12 nucleotides align to TRBD2. The CDR3 loop spans 17 amino acids. CDR1 is LNHDA and CDR2 is SQIVND in the germline V gene (reference sequence). CDR3 loop: CASSIPTTSGRYNEQLF. Here the CDR3 DNA reads TGTGCCAGTAGTATCCCGACGACTAGCGGGAGATATAATGAGCAGCTCTTC.

The chain's CDR3 is CASSYSSGTGGTGELFF. The CDR3 nucleotides are TGTGCCAGTAGTTATAGTTCCGGGACAGGAGGGACCGGGGAGCTGTTTTTT. This chain links TRBV19 with TRBJ2-2, with 8 bases lining up with TRBD1. V lost 5 bases and J lost 5; bases outside the gene matches: 13. The germline V gene encodes CDR1 LNHDA and CDR2 SQIVND (reference sequence). The CDR3 has 17 amino acids.

V and J are TRBV9 and TRBJ2-5; 7 nucleotides line up with TRBD2. The CDR3 consists of 15 residues. Germline loops: CDR1 SGDLS, CDR2 YYNGEE. J was trimmed by 1 base and V by 0 bases; bases with no gene match: 3. The CDR3 nucleotides read TGTGCCAGCAGCGTAGGGGGGGGTCCCCAAGAGACCCAGTACTTC. Its translation is CASSVGGGPQETQYF.

The chain carries TRBV4-3 and TRBJ2-2; unclear D gene. Per germline, CDR1 LGHNA and CDR2 YSLEER. This CDR3 spans 17 amino acids. V lost 4 bases and J 0 bases, leaving 15 bases between the germline ends. The CDR3 region is CASSPRPQLTNTGELFF. CDR3 nucleotide sequence: TGCGCCAGCAGCCCCCGCCCACAGCTTACGAACACCGGGGAGCTGTTTTTT.

There are a few counts of this clone. V usage is TRBV6-2 or TRBV6-3 and J usage is TRBJ1-6; TRBD1 matches 9 bases. After removal of 2 bases from V and 5 bases from J, the junction contained 4 bases not matched to a gene. The CDR3 totals 16 residues. From germline, CDR1 is MNHEY and CDR2 SVGEGT. This CDR3 reads CASSYAGQGNNSPLHF. The CDR3 DNA follows: TGTGCCAGCAGTTACGCGGGACAGGGTAATAATTCACCCCTCCACTTT.

V gene TRBV4-1 combines with J gene TRBJ2-1; possible D gene TRBD1, 6 bases. This CDR3 spans 13 amino acids. V shed 4 bases and J shed 8 bases, with 12 bases lying between them. The germline gives CDR1 MGHRA, CDR2 YSYEKL. CDR3 sequence reads: CASSRREGDEQFF. The CDR3, as DNA: TGCGCCAGCAGCCGGAGAGAGGGGGATGAGCAGTTCTTC.

This clone came up a few times. The chain joins TRBV19 to TRBJ2-2; a weak D match, TRBD1 (6 bases). V dropped 3 bases and J dropped 7 bases, with 15 bases sitting between them. This CDR3 spans 15 amino acids. Germline V gene lookup returns CDR1 LNHDA and CDR2 SQIVND (reference sequence). The CDR3 here is CASSISPTGLGELFF. DNA for the CDR3: TGTGCCAGTAGTATCAGTCCCACAGGGCTCGGGGAGCTGTTTTTT.

The rearrangement uses TRBV6-5 and TRBJ2-1; 7 positions match TRBD2. Germline V gene sequence: CDR1 MNHEY, CDR2 SVGAGI. V lost 6 bases and J lost 6; bases outside the gene matches: 5. This CDR3 has 13 amino acids. The CDR3 spells CASRGLGGNEQFF. The CDR3 bases are TGTGCCAGCAGAGGACTAGGTGGCAATGAGCAGTTCTTC.

The V and J genes are TRBV27 and TRBJ2-2, with TRBD1 matching 8 bases. This CDR3 is 15 amino acids long. Germline lookup yields CDR1 MNHEY and CDR2 SMNVEV (reference sequence). Losses at the gene ends were 4 bases for V and 4 bases for J; bases not matched to a gene: 5. CDR3: CASSSQGASTGELFF. The CDR3 region has the DNA TGTGCCAGCAGTTCCCAGGGGGCCAGCACCGGGGAGCTGTTTTTT.

This sequence joins TRBV21-1 and TRBJ1-1; the listed D gene, TRBD1, was not tested against the DNA. TRBV21-1 is described as a pseudogene. This CDR3 has 15 amino acids. The CDR3 sequence: CASSVRQGVNTEAFF. Here the CDR3 DNA reads TGTGCCAGCAGCGTTCGACAGGGAGTGAACACTGAAGCTTTCTTT.

The chain has TRBV6-5 and TRBJ1-4, with D unresolved. The length of the CDR3 is 13 residues. The germline gives CDR1 MNHEY, CDR2 SVGAGI. V shed 5 bases and J shed 7 bases, with 11 bases lying between them. The CDR3 DNA reads as TGTGCCAGCAGTCCTGCGGGGATTGAAAAACTGTTTTTT. The encoded protein is CASSPAGIEKLFF.

This chain uses TRBV19 with TRBJ1-3; D is uncertain. V was cut by 3 bases and J by 0 bases, with 9 bases left in between. The CDR3 has 15 amino acids. Germline CDR1 LNHDA, CDR2 SQIVND (reference sequence). DNA of the CDR3: TGTGCCAGTAGTATGTGGAGGAGCTCTGGAAACACCATATATTTT. It yields the protein CASSMWRSSGNTIYF.

The CDR3 loop is CASSFVGGNEQFF. The CDR3, as DNA: TGTGCCAGCAGCTTTGTGGGAGGCAATGAGCAGTTCTTC. J is TRBJ2-1 and V is TRBV5-4; a possible D gene is TRBD2 (6 bases). Germline V gives CDR1 SGHNT, CDR2 YYREEE (reference sequence). The length of the CDR3 is 13 residues. V was pared by 2 bases and J by 6 bases, with 9 bases between. Using reference TRBV5-4 and TRBJ2-1 for the parts outside the CDR3, the full variable domain is ETGVTQSPTHLIKTRGQQVTLRCSSQSGHNTVSWYQQALGQGPQFIFQYYREEENGRGNFPPRFSGLQFPNYSSELNVNALELDDSALYLCASSFVGGNEQFFGPGTRLTVL.

This clone was seen ten or more times. The CDR3 region is CASSAGQGTDTQYF. As DNA, the CDR3 is TGTGCCAGCAGCGCGGGACAGGGCACAGATACGCAGTATTTT. The chain employs TRBV6-5 and TRBJ2-3; 8 nucleotides match TRBD1. With 6 bases clipped from V and 1 base from J, the junction kept 3 bases outside the gene matches. Germline values: CDR1 MNHEY, CDR2 SVGAGI. The length of the CDR3 is 14 residues.

This sequence joins TRBV28 and TRBJ1-2, with D possibly TRBD1 on 5 matching bases. The V and J ends lost 7 bases and 8 bases respectively, with 20 bases between them. Germline CDR1 and CDR2: MDHEN and SYDVKM. The CDR3 extends over 14 amino acids. CDR3 in amino acids: CASNSGLGVGGYTF. Here the CDR3 DNA reads TGTGCCAGCAATAGCGGTTTGGGGGTAGGCGGCTACACCTTC.

The V call is TRBV15, the J call TRBJ1-6, with D perhaps matching TRBD1 (6 bases). Germline CDR1 and CDR2: LNHNV and YYDKDF (reference sequence). Trimming took 1 base from V and 9 from J, leaving 7 bases between them. This CDR3 is built from 13 residues. The CDR3 DNA sequence: TGTGCCACCAGCAGAGTAGGGGGTTCACCCCTCCACTTT. Protein sequence: CATSRVGGSPLHF.